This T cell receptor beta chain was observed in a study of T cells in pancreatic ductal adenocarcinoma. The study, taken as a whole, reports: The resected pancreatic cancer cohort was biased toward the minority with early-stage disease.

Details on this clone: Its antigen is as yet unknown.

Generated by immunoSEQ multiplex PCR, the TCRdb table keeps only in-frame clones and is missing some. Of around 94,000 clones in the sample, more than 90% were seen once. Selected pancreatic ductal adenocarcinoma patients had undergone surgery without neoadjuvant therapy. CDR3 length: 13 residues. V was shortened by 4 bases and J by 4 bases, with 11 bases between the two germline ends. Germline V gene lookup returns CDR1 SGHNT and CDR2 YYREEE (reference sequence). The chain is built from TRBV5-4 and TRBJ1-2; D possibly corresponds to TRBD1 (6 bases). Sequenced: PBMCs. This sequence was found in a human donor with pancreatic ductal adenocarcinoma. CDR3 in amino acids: CASSNREGYGYTF. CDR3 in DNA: TGTGCCAGCAGCAACAGGGAGGGCTATGGCTACACCTTC. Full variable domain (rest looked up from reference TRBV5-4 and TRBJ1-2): ETGVTQSPTHLIKTRGQQVTLRCSSQSGHNTVSWYQQALGQGPQFIFQYYREEENGRGNFPPRFSGLQFPNYSSELNVNALELDDSALYLCASSNREGYGYTFGSGTRLTVV.